This TCR beta chain originates from a study of shared clonotypes between healthy human individuals. Repertoires were generated with immunoSEQ multiplex PCR, while TCRdb's copy carries only in-frame clones and drops some. The data show hundreds of thousands of clones, around 78% seen once. This clone was observed a single time. Trimming left V 4 bases short and J 2 bases short, with 12 bases between. The CDR3 has 14 residues. Germline loops: CDR1 SGHRS, CDR2 YFSETQ. The sequence came from a woman between 40 and 55 years old in good health. Some clones in this sample may be carry-over from other donors' samples. Material for sequencing was PBMCs. The chain combines TRBV5-1 with TRBJ1-2; D might be TRBD1 (5 bases). CDR3 amino acids: CASSNHGGNYGYTF. DNA of the CDR3: TGCGCCAGCAGCAACCATGGGGGGAACTATGGCTACACCTTC. The entire variable domain, with the rest obtained from reference TRBV5-1 and TRBJ1-2, is as follows: KAGVTQTPRYLIKTRGQQVTLSCSPISGHRSVSWYQQTPGQGLQFLFEYFSETQRNKGNFPGRFSGRQFSNSRSEMNVSTLELGDSALYLCASSNHGGNYGYTFGSGTRLTVV.